Given below is one T cell receptor beta chain in context. The antigen is unknown. The CDR3 loop spans 16 amino acids. V was pared by 4 bases and J by 3 bases, with 12 bases of the junction left unmatched. Germline loops: CDR1 SGHRS, CDR2 YFSETQ. These data belong to a study of CD8 T cells in Susac syndrome. Reverse transcription of roughly 0.45 to 1 ug RNA was performed with random hexamers. Each CDR3 protein is one row after TCRdb ran MiXCR on the immunoSEQ multiplex PCR reads. The table has roughly 200,000 distinct CDR3 sequences, roughly 94% seen once. High-throughput TCR beta sequencing covered peripheral CD8+ and CD4+ T cells. Findings of the study overall: No clonal expansion appeared among CD4+ T cells in Susac patients.

This TCR came from a human donor with Susac syndrome. The chain recombines TRBV5-1 with TRBJ2-7, with TRBD2 matching 8 bases. Sequencing was done on a sample of CD4+ T cells from PBMCs. CDR3 region: CASSPGGTREYYEQYF. CDR3 DNA: TGCGCCAGCAGCCCGGGAGGGACTAGAGAATACTACGAGCAGTACTTC.